The next 9 T cell receptor beta chains were all read from a single sample in a study of blood T cell repertoires in COVID-19. Sequencing was performed with immunoSEQ multiplex PCR; in TCRdb, only in-frame clones are kept and a portion is missing. This table holds about 210,000 clones, 80% to 85% found once. Material for sequencing was peripheral blood. These receptors were collected from a woman in her 70s with COVID-19, enrolled during active disease.

The rearrangement links TRBV2 to TRBJ2-2, with D unclear. Deletions cut 6 bases from V and 3 bases from J, with 8 bases between. Germline CDR1 SNHLY, CDR2 FYNNEI. CDR3 length equals 13 residues. Here the CDR3 DNA reads TGTGCCAGCAGCTTCACATACACCGGGGAGCTGTTTTTT. Translated, it gives CASSFTYTGELFF. Full variable domain (outside the CDR3, taken from reference TRBV2 and TRBJ2-2): EPEVTQTPSHQVTQMGQEVILRCVPISNHLYFYWYRQILGQKVEFLVSFYNNEISEKSEIFDDQFSVERPDGSNFTLKIRSTKLEDSAMYFCASSFTYTGELFFGEGSRLTVL.

This clone was counted a few times. The chain uses TRBV7-2 and TRBJ1-2; D is unresolved. Germline loops: CDR1 SGHTA, CDR2 FQGNSA. This CDR3 contains 13 residues. The V end was cut by 2 bases, the J end by 8 bases, with 12 bases between. Here the CDR3 DNA reads TGTGCCAGCAGCTTATCCCCGGGTTTGGGCTACACCTTC. Protein: CASSLSPGLGYTF.

This clone has only a few counts. This CDR3 is also generated by other DNA sequences in the sample. V and J are TRBV5-1 and TRBJ1-3, with TRBD1 as a possible D gene (5 bases). Looked up from germline, CDR1 is SGHRS and CDR2 is YFSETQ. The CDR3 runs 16 residues. Trimming removed 0 bases at V and 2 bases at J, with 12 bases between. The CDR3 here is CASSLDPGLTGNTIYF. The CDR3 DNA is TGCGCCAGCAGCTTGGACCCGGGACTAACTGGAAACACCATATATTTT.

This clone was found once. The genes are TRBV9 and TRBJ2-1, with TRBD2 identical over 14 bases. V dropped 4 bases and J dropped 8; count of bases not matched to a gene: 8. Germline V lookup: CDR1 SGDLS, CDR2 YYNGEE. This CDR3 region has 16 residues. In nucleotides, the CDR3 is TGTGCCAGCAGCCACGGGACTAGCGGGAGTCGTGATGAGCAGTTCTTC. It encodes CASSHGTSGSRDEQFF.

This clone was counted a single time. V gene TRBV7-2 combines with J gene TRBJ2-3; TRBD2 matches 13 bases. The germline V gene has CDR1 SGHTA and CDR2 FQGNSA. The CDR3 consists of 17 residues. V lost 4 bases to trimming and J lost 6 bases; unmatched junction nucleotides: 10. CDR3 sequence (DNA): TGTGCCAGCAGCTCAGGGACTAGCGGGGAGGGCGGGGATACGCAGTATTTT. Its translation: CASSSGTSGEGGDTQYF.

The chain employs TRBV12-5 and TRBJ2-1; 8 bases match TRBD1. This CDR3 region has 15 residues. Trimming cost V 2 bases and J 14 bases; bases outside gene matches: 14. Looked up from germline, CDR1 is LGHNT and CDR2 is FRNRAP. The CDR3 protein is CASGLQVARQGAKFF. Here the CDR3 DNA reads TGTGCTAGTGGTTTGCAGGTAGCTCGGCAGGGGGCAAAGTTCTTC. Drawing the rest from reference TRBV12-5 and TRBJ2-1, the complete variable domain is DARVTQTPRHKVTEMGQEVTMRCQPILGHNTVFWYRQTMMQGLELLAYFRNRAPLDDSGMPKDRFSAEMPDATLATLKIQPSEPRDSAVYFCASGLQVARQGAKFFGPGTRLTVL.

This chain uses TRBV4-3 with TRBJ2-1, with a weak D call TRBD2 (6 bases). This CDR3 is 14 amino acids long. CDR1 is LGHNA, CDR2 YSLEER, per germline. V was pared by 4 bases and J by 7 bases, with 14 bases between. The CDR3 DNA is TGCGCCAGCAGCCTCCGGGACTCGACTAATGAGCAGTTCTTC. This translates into CASSLRDSTNEQFF.

The rearrangement uses TRBV2 and TRBJ2-6; possibly TRBD2 for D (6 bases). The CDR3 consists of 16 residues. The V gene lost 5 bases and the J gene lost 1 base, with 12 bases spanning the gap. The germline V gene encodes CDR1 SNHLY and CDR2 FYNNEI. This CDR3 is CASSRGGGSGANVLTF. The CDR3 DNA reads TGTGCCAGCAGTCGAGGAGGAGGGTCTGGGGCCAACGTCCTGACTTTC.

The chain uses TRBV3-1 (or the pseudogene TRBV3-2) and TRBJ2-3, with 7 bases that match TRBD2. The CDR3 sequence is 17 residues long. The germline V gene encodes CDR1 LGHDT and CDR2 YNNKEL (reference sequence). Trimming took 2 bases from V and 0 from J; bases not matched to a gene: 8. The CDR3 here is CASSQWGSSGSTDTQYF. CDR3 in DNA: TGTGCCAGCAGCCAATGGGGGTCTAGCGGTAGCACAGATACGCAGTATTTT.